The 10 T cell receptor beta chains below all came from one sample that was sequenced in a study of T cells after yellow fever vaccination. TCRdb reprocessed the 5' RACE reads via MiXCR and lists one record per CDR3 protein. The sample has about 32,000 distinct CDR3 sequences; about 11% are singletons. Sequences were derived from PBMCs, either bulk or a sorted T-cell subset (CD4+, CD8+, memory, or dextramer-sorted; not recorded which), sampled less than 16 days after the first yellow fever vaccination. The receptors derive from a man aged 18 to 29 who received the YFV17D yellow fever vaccine.

About this clonotype: A read error is possible here, since a much larger clone lies one base away. The chain couples TRBV5-1 to TRBJ1-6, with D perhaps matching TRBD1 (5 bases). Germline loops: CDR1 SGHRS, CDR2 YFSETQ. The CDR3 is 14 amino acids. V gave up 1 base and J gave up 7 bases, with 9 bases separating them. The CDR3 here is CASSLTDSNSPLHF. For the CDR3, the DNA is TGCGCCAGCAGCTTGACCGACAGCAATTCACCCCTCCACTTT.

The sample holds many counts of this clonotype. V gene TRBV6-1 combines with J gene TRBJ2-3, with TRBD2 matching over 8 bases. CDR3 length equals 15 residues. Germline-derived CDR1 and CDR2 are MNHNS and SASEGT. The junction had 2 bases not matched to a gene; V was cut back by 1 base and J by 2 bases. In nucleotides, the CDR3 is TGTGCCAGCAGTGAAGGGACTAGCCACACAGATACGCAGTATTTT. It yields the protein CASSEGTSHTDTQYF.

This clonotype was observed at least ten times. This chain connects TRBV6-5 to TRBJ1-1; 9 bases fit TRBD1. CDR1 is MNHEY, CDR2 SVGAGI, per germline. J gave up 11 bases and V 5 bases, and 9 bases lay outside the gene matches. The CDR3 length is 13 residues. The CDR3 DNA reads TGTGCCAGCAGTCGGACTACACAGGGGGCCGCTTTCTTT. Translated, it gives CASSRTTQGAAFF.

This clonotype was picked up many times. The rearrangement uses TRBV2 and TRBJ2-1; D gene ambiguous. The CDR3 sequence is 11 residues long. V was shortened by 8 bases and J by 4 bases, with 6 bases between the two germline ends. In germline, CDR1 is SNHLY, CDR2 FYNNEI. CDR3 sequence: CASGQYNEQFF. The CDR3 DNA follows: TGTGCCAGCGGTCAGTACAATGAGCAGTTCTTC. Full variable domain (rest looked up from reference TRBV2 and TRBJ2-1): EPEVTQTPSHQVTQMGQEVILRCVPISNHLYFYWYRQILGQKVEFLVSFYNNEISEKSEIFDDQFSVERPDGSNFTLKIRSTKLEDSAMYFCASGQYNEQFFGPGTRLTVL.

Of note for this clonotype: This may stem from a read error, because a much larger clone lies one nucleotide away. The rearrangement joins TRBV18 to TRBJ1-1, with TRBD1 matching over 9 bases. In germline, CDR1 is KGHSH, CDR2 LQKENI. This CDR3 has 16 amino acids. Here the CDR3 reads CVSSPAGTGLNTEAFF. The CDR3 coding sequence is TGTGTCAGCTCACCAGCCGGGACAGGGCTAAACACTGAAGCTTTCTTT.

This clonotype has ten or more counts. The chain joins TRBV5-1 to TRBJ1-1; D call uncertain. The V gene's germline CDR1 is SGHRS and CDR2 YFSETQ. This CDR3 contains 15 residues. V was trimmed by 1 base and J by 0 bases, leaving 10 bases between them. The CDR3, as DNA: TGCGCCAGCAGCTTGACCGTCACGATGAACACTGAAGCTTTCTTT. Translating gives CASSLTVTMNTEAFF. Complete variable domain (other parts from reference TRBV5-1 and TRBJ1-1): KAGVTQTPRYLIKTRGQQVTLSCSPISGHRSVSWYQQTPGQGLQFLFEYFSETQRNKGNFPGRFSGRQFSNSRSEMNVSTLELGDSALYLCASSLTVTMNTEAFFGQGTRLTVV.

This clonotype was recorded many times. The chain is built from TRBV6-2 or TRBV6-3 and TRBJ2-5, with a possible D match to TRBD1 (5 bases). The CDR3 has 12 residues. Trimming left V 6 bases short and J 2 bases short, with 7 bases between. The V gene's germline CDR1 is MNHEY and CDR2 SVGEGT. The CDR3 loop reads CASSDSQETQYF. Written as DNA, the CDR3 is TGTGCCAGCAGCGACAGTCAAGAGACCCAGTACTTC.

This clonotype was detected many times. The chain has TRBV9 and TRBJ2-2; TRBD2 matches 7 bases. The germline CDR1 and CDR2 sequences are SGDLS and YYNGEE. Germline trimming cut 6 bases from V and 3 bases from J; bases unmatched to any gene: 8. The CDR3 is 15 residues long. The CDR3 spells CASKITAGDTGELFF. The CDR3 DNA reads as TGTGCCAGCAAAATAACGGCGGGGGACACCGGGGAGCTGTTTTTT.

This clonotype came up many times. V is TRBV29-1 and J is TRBJ2-7, with D tentatively TRBD1 (5 bases). Trimming left V 6 bases short and J 3 bases short, with 18 bases between. CDR1 SQVTM and CDR2 ANQGSEA come from the germline V gene. This CDR3 has 14 residues. The CDR3 DNA reads TGCAGCGTCAAACATGAGATCCAGGGCTACGAGCAGTACTTC. Protein sequence: CSVKHEIQGYEQYF.

This clonotype was counted ten times or more. The chain employs TRBV24-1 and TRBJ2-3, with D uncertain. V lost 5 bases and J lost 0, with 2 bases in between. The length of the CDR3 is 12 residues. Germline V lookup: CDR1 KGHDR, CDR2 SFDVKD. The CDR3 spells CATSGSTDTQYF. In DNA form, the CDR3 reads TGTGCCACCAGTGGGAGCACAGATACGCAGTATTTT.